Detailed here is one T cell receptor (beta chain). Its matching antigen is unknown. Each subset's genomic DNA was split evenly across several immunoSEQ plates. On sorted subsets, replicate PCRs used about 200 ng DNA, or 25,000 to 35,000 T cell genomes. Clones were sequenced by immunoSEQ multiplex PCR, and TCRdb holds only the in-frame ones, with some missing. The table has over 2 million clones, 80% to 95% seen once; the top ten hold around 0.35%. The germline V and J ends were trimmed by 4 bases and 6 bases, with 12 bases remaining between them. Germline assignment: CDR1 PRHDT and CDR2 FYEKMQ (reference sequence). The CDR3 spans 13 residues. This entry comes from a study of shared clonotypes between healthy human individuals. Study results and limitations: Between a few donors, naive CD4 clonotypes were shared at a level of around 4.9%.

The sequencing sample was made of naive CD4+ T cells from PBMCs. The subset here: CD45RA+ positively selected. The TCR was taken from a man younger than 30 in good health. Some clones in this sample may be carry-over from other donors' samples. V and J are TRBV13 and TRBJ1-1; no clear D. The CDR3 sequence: CASSYLADAEAFF. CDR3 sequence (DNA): TGTGCCAGCAGCTACCTTGCCGACGCTGAAGCTTTCTTT.